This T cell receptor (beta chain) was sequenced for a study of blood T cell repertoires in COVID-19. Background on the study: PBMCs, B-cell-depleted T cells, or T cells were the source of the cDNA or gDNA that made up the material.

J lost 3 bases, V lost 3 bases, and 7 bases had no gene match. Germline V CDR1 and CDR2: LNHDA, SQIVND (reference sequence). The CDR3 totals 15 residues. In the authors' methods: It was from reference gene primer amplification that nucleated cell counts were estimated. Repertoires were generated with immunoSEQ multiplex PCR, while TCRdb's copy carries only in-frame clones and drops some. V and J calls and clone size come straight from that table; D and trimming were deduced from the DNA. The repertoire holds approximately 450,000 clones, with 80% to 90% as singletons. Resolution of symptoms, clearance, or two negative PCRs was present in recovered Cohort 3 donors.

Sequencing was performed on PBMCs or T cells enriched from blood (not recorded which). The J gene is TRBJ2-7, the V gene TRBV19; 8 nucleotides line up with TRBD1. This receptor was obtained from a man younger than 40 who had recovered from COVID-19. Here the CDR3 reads CASSIYIGQGYEQYF. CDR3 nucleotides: TGTGCCAGTAGTATCTACATCGGACAGGGCTACGAGCAGTACTTC.